This is a list of T cell receptor beta chains from one sample in a study of a mutant IDH1 vaccine in newly diagnosed glioma. The data were produced by immunoSEQ multiplex PCR, yet TCRdb's version contains in-frame clones alone and is incomplete. The repertoire consists of tens of thousands of clones, with 76% occurring once and the leading ten covering 12%. For these TCRs, the target antigens are not known. The material was PBMCs, obtained from a glioma patient whose treatment included an IDH1 peptide vaccine. The origin of the receptors is a middle-aged man with glioma. CDR3s leave out the opening cysteine and the closing phenylalanine or tryptophan. D genes are given only for firm matches. Size is stated for part of the rows, as once, few or many counts, or as a class when the clone is expanded.

CDR3aa	d_gene	v_gene	abundance
ASSSAGTQSYNEQF	.	TRBV5-4	.
ATSRDRLGVGYSNQPQH	.	TRBV15	.
ASGGSGTDTQY	.	TRBV28	.
ATTGTTTGELF	.	TRBV7-7	.
ASSPGDLKYEQY	.	TRBV6-5	.
ASRLGGPGTDTQY	.	TRBV5-1	.
ASSTTANTEAF	.	TRBV19	few
ASSPVLSSGNTIY	.	TRBV9	.
ASKTSGRAPTDTQY	TRBD2	TRBV10-2	.
AWKRTSTDTQY	.	TRBV30	.
ASSEALIKPYGYT	.	TRBV6-1	.
ASRVAGAYEQY	TRBD2	TRBV14	.
ASSLTQANYGYT	.	TRBV5-1	once
ASSYSRGPSPLH	TRBD1	TRBV6-6	.
ASSYPGEGREQY	TRBD2	TRBV6-6	.
ASSLLAGDVAGELF	TRBD2	TRBV5-1	few
ASSLQGLFNEKLF	.	TRBV27	.
ASSLYPNPPEAF	.	TRBV27	few
ASSLRGGELF	.	TRBV9	.
ASAGTSRTSYNEQF	.	TRBV19	.
ASGFDDRANYGYT	TRBD1	TRBV12-5	.
ASRPLRGGSSYEQY	.	TRBV11-2	.
ASSEGTGGRGQPQH	TRBD1	TRBV6-1	.
AWSVRGSGEAF	.	TRBV30	few
ASSLRGTDTQY	.	TRBV5-6	.
ASSQMGRDRGLNEQY	TRBD1	TRBV14	.
ASSDGGLGADTQY	.	TRBV6-4	.
ASSPGKLDSYNEQF	.	TRBV11-3	.
ASSGQGSGEQY	TRBD1	TRBV6-5	few
AGLLAGELF	.	TRBV19	few
SARTSGDYNEQF	TRBD2	TRBV29-1	.
ASSVQGGRSEQY	.	TRBV28	.
ASSYDRAKNIQY	.	TRBV6-5	.
SVVRGETQY	.	TRBV20-1	.
ASSKAGKGENTEAF	.	TRBV21-1	.
ASSVTGTRNEQF	.	TRBV11-2	.
ASSLGGGGEQY	TRBD2	TRBV5-1	many
ASSERAVYNEQF	.	TRBV10-1	.
SVEDFQGADSNQPQH	TRBD1	TRBV29-1	medium-sized
ASSVADRGWETQY	TRBD1	TRBV9	.
SGMTGGGTEAF	TRBD1	TRBV29-1	medium-sized
ASSEDPAGGEQF	TRBD2	TRBV6-4	few
ASSEGPSGYEQY	TRBD2	TRBV6-1	.
ASRPEGKYEQY	.	TRBV19	.
ASSTRGRGILYGYT	.	TRBV27	.
ASSPVGGERDTQY	TRBD2	TRBV18	.
ASSPPSGLADNEQF	TRBD2	TRBV11-3	.
ATAASGGYNEQF	TRBD2	TRBV2	once
ASSSSRGVDTQY	.	TRBV7-2	.
ATRRDRGTYEQY	TRBD1	TRBV6-1	.
ASSFDQMNTEAF	.	TRBV5-1	.
ASSGEAVYGYT	.	TRBV2	.
ASSDLGVDEQF	.	TRBV6-4	.
ASGLDRADTEAF	TRBD1	TRBV12-5	once